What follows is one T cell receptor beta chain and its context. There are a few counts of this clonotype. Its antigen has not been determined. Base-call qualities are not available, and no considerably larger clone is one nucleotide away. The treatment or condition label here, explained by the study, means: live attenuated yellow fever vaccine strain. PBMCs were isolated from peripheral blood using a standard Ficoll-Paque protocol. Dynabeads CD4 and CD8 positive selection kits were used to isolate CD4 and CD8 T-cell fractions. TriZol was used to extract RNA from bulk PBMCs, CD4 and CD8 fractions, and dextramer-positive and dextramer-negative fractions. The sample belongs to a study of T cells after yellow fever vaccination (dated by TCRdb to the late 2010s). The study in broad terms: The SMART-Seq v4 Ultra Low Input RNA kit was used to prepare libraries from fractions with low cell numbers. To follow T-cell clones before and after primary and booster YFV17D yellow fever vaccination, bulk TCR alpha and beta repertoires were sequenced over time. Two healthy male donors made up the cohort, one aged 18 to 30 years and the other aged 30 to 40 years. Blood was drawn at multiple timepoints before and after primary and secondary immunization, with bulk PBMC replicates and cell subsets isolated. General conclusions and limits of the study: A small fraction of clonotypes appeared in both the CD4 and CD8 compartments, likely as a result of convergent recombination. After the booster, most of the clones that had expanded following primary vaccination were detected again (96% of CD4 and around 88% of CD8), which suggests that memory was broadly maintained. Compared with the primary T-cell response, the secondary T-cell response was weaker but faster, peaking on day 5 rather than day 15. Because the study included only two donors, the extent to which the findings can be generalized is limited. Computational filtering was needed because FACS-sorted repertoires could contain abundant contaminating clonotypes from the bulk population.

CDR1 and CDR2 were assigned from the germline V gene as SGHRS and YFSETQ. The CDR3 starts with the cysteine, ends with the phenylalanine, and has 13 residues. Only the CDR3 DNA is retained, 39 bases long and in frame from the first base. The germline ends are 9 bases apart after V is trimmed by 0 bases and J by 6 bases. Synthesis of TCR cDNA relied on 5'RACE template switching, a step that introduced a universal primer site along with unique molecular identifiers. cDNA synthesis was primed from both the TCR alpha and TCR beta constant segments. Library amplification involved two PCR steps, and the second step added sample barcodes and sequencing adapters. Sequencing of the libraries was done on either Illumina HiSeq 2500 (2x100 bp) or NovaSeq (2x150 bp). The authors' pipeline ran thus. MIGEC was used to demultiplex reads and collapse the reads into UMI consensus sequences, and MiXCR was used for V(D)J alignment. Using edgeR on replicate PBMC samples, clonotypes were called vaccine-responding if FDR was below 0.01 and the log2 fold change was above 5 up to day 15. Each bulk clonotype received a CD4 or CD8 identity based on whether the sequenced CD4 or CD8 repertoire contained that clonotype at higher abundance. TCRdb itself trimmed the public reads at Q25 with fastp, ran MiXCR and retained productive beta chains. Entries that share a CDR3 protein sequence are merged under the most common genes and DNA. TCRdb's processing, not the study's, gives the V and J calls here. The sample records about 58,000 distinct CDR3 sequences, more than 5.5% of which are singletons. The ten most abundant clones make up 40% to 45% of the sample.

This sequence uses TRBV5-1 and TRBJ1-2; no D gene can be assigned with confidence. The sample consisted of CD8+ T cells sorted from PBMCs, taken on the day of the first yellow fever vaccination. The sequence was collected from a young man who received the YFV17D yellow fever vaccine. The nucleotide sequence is TGCGCCAGCAGCTTGGTGACGCGAAATGGCTACACCTTC. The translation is CASSLVTRNGYTF.